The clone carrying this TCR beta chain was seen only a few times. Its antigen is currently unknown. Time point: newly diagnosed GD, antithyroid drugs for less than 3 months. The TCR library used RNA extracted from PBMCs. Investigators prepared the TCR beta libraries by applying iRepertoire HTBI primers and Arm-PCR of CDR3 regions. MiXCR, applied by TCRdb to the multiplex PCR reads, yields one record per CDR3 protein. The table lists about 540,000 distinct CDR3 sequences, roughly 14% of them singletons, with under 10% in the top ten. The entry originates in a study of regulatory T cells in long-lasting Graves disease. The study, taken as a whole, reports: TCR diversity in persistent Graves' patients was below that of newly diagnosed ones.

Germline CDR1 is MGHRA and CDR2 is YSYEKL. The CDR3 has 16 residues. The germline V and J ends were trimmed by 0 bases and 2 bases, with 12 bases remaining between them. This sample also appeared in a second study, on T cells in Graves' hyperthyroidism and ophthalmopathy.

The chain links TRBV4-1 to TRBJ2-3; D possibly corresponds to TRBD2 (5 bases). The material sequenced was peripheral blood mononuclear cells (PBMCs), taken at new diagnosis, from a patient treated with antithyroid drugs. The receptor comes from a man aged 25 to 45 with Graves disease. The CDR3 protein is CASSQERAETTDTQYF. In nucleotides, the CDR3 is TGCGCCAGCAGCCAAGAGCGGGCGGAGACCACAGATACGCAGTATTTT.